Here is one T cell receptor beta chain with its context. The data originate from a study of control samples from healthy donors and cancer patients. J gave up 2 bases and V 7 bases, and 7 bases lay outside the gene matches. Germline loops: CDR1 MDHEN, CDR2 SYDVKM. CDR3 length: 14 residues. Measured with immunoSEQ multiplex PCR; TCRdb has only the in-frame clones, and not every one. The sample has approximately 93,000 clones; 85% to 90% are singletons. This chain links TRBV28 with TRBJ1-1, with 7 bases fitting TRBD1. This receptor was obtained from a woman aged 45-65 years with colorectal cancer. Sequencing was carried out using PBMCs. The CDR3 coding sequence is TGTGCCAGCACCGAGGGGGCCCTAAACACTGAAGCTTTCTTT. Residues: CASTEGALNTEAFF.